The entry that follows covers one T cell receptor beta chain sequence. This sample is drawn from a study of blood T cell repertoires in COVID-19. Germline V gene sequence: CDR1 KGHDR, CDR2 SFDVKD. The CDR3 is made up of 16 amino acids. The ends were cut back, 7 bases at V and 8 bases at J, with 23 bases in the middle. Profiled with immunoSEQ multiplex PCR; TCRdb holds only in-frame clones, not every one. The sample has 140,000 to 150,000 clones, approximately 91% seen once; the top ten hold 2.3%. The sequence derives from a human donor in a cohort sampled during active COVID-19. The V call is TRBV24-1, the J call TRBJ2-1; D perhaps matches TRBD2 (6 bases). Sequenced sample: peripheral blood. CDR3 region: CATSDTRGPPGDEQFF. The CDR3 region has the DNA TGTGCCACCAGCGACACACGGGGACCACCGGGGGATGAGCAGTTCTTC.